The 22 T cell receptor beta chains reported below all come from one sample, sequenced in a study of blood T cells in healthy people across ages. Then a second PCR, running roughly 7 to 11 cycles, was carried out with a sample-barcoded 5' primer and a J-beta primer mix. TCRdb reanalysed the 5' RACE reads using MiXCR and keeps one entry per CDR3 protein. Among about 1.5 million distinct CDR3 sequences listed, 35% to 45% were seen once. The sequenced sample consisted of blood. The origin of the receptors is a young woman in good health.

This chain uses TRBV28 with TRBJ2-1; possible D gene TRBD1, 6 bases. This CDR3 is 14 amino acids long. Germline CDR1 is MDHEN and CDR2 is SYDVKM. Trimming removed 4 bases at V and 9 bases at J, with 16 bases between. The CDR3 region is CASSSWTAPAEQFF. CDR3 bases: TGTGCCAGCAGTTCCTGGACAGCCCCGGCTGAGCAGTTCTTC.

This clonotype was detected only a few times. At one end the junction does not follow the germline gene, possibly because of a read error. The chain uses TRBV7-2 and TRBJ2-7; 9 positions match TRBD1. The CDR3 is 16 residues long. Per the germline V gene, CDR1 is SGHTA and CDR2 is FQGNSA. CDR3 amino acids: CASTLVGGTGTYEQYF. CDR3 sequence (DNA): TGTGCCAGCACCTTAGTTGGAGGGACAGGGACCTACGAGCAGTACTTC.

CDR3 protein: CSGSGREGSETQYF. DNA of the CDR3: TGCAGCGGATCCGGGCGGGAGGGTTCGGAGACCCAGTACTTC. The chain uses TRBV29-1 and TRBJ2-5, with 9 bases aligning to TRBD2. The CDR3 length is 14 residues. CDR1 SQVTM and CDR2 ANQGSEA come from the germline V gene. With 7 bases clipped from V and 5 bases from J, the junction kept 11 bases outside the gene matches.

The chain links TRBV27 to TRBJ2-4; D not resolved. Trimming left V 8 bases short and J 0 bases short, with 11 bases between. Germline V gene lookup returns CDR1 MNHEY and CDR2 SMNVEV (reference sequence). CDR3 length equals 14 residues. The CDR3 sequence is CASASVLAKNIQYF. CDR3 sequence (DNA): TGTGCCAGCGCGAGCGTTCTAGCCAAAAACATTCAGTACTTC.

This rearrangement joins TRBV7-2 to TRBJ1-2, with 8 bases matching TRBD1. Looked up from germline, CDR1 is SGHTA and CDR2 is FQGNSA. V dropped 7 bases and J dropped 7; count of bases not matched to a gene: 11. The CDR3 covers 14 residues. The CDR3, as DNA: TGTGCCAGCACCGACCTCAGGGGGCTTGGTGGCTACACCTTC. Protein sequence: CASTDLRGLGGYTF.

V gene TRBV12-3 or TRBV12-4 combines with J gene TRBJ1-1; D is perhaps TRBD1 (5 bases). The CDR3 totals 14 residues. V was trimmed by 3 bases and J by 11 bases, leaving 19 bases between them. Here the CDR3 DNA reads TGTGCCAGCAGTTTTATCAGGTACCAGGGAGAGGCTTTCTTT. Translation: CASSFIRYQGEAFF.

This clonotype was counted between two and nine times. V and J are TRBV20-1 and TRBJ2-2; D uncertain. V was shortened by 6 bases and J by 2 bases, with 13 bases between the two germline ends. Germline V CDR1 and CDR2: DFQATT, SNEGSKA (reference sequence). The CDR3 loop spans 14 amino acids. The CDR3 is CSARRQLNTGELFF. The DNA of the CDR3 is TGCAGTGCCAGAAGGCAGCTTAACACCGGGGAGCTGTTTTTT.

This clonotype was detected only a few times. V usage is TRBV28 and J usage is TRBJ1-2, with TRBD1 matching 12 bases. Trimming cost V 4 bases and J 4 bases; bases outside gene matches: 7. Germline V gene sequence: CDR1 MDHEN, CDR2 SYDVKM. The CDR3 consists of 16 residues. The CDR3 DNA reads as TGTGCCAGCAGTTCAACCGGGACAGGGGGCTTCTATGGCTACACCTTC. Amino acids: CASSSTGTGGFYGYTF.

The chain has TRBV20-1 and TRBJ1-5, with a possible D match to TRBD1 (5 bases). The germline V and J ends were trimmed by 5 bases and 5 bases, with 13 bases remaining between them. The germline CDR1 and CDR2 sequences are DFQATT and SNEGSKA (reference sequence). The CDR3 is 13 residues long. The CDR3 bases are TGCAGTGCTGGGGGGGGTTTGGATCAGCCCCAGCATTTT. Amino acid sequence: CSAGGGLDQPQHF.

The chain has TRBV7-2 and TRBJ2-3; TRBD2 agrees at 8 bases. V was pared by 1 base and J by 2 bases, with 8 bases of the junction left unmatched. The CDR3 loop spans 17 amino acids. Per the germline V gene, CDR1 is SGHTA and CDR2 is FQGNSA. CDR3 in amino acids: CASSLVGGGSHTDTQYF. The CDR3 DNA follows: TGTGCCAGCAGCTTAGTGGGCGGGGGGTCACACACAGATACGCAGTATTTT. Complete variable domain (other parts from reference TRBV7-2 and TRBJ2-3): GAGVSQSPSNKVTEKGKDVELRCDPISGHTALYWYRQSLGQGLEFLIYFQGNSAPDKSGLPSDRFSAERTGGSVSTLTIQRTQQEDSAVYLCASSLVGGGSHTDTQYFGPGTRLTVL.

CDR3 residues: CSARGDRHSGNTIYF. CDR3 nucleotide sequence: TGCAGTGCTAGAGGAGACAGGCACTCTGGAAACACCATATATTTT. The chain is built from TRBV20-1 and TRBJ1-3; perhaps TRBD1 as D (6 bases). CDR1 and CDR2 from the germline V gene are DFQATT and SNEGSKA (reference sequence). The V and J ends lost 1 base and 0 bases respectively, with 10 bases between them. This CDR3 spans 15 amino acids.

The CDR3: CASSSHRVNTGELFF. Written as DNA, the CDR3 is TGTGCCAGCAGCTCACACAGGGTGAACACCGGGGAGCTGTTTTTT. J is TRBJ2-2 and V is TRBV11-2; D is possibly TRBD1 (6 bases). This CDR3 is built from 15 residues. Germline values: CDR1 SGHAT, CDR2 FQNNGV. The V end lost 4 bases, the J end lost 1 base, and 10 bases lay between the germline ends.

This chain uses TRBV11-3 with TRBJ2-3; either TRBD1 or TRBD2 may supply D (6 bases each). V was cut by 4 bases and J by 3 bases, with 17 bases left in between. The CDR3 sequence is 16 residues long. CDR1 SGHNT and CDR2 YENEEA come from the germline V gene. The CDR3 DNA reads TGTGCCAGCAGCTCAAGAACAGGGACTTGGACAGATACGCAGTATTTT. It encodes CASSSRTGTWTDTQYF. The full variable domain, with the rest looked up from reference TRBV11-3 and TRBJ2-3, is EAGVVQSPRYKIIEKKQPVAFWCNPISGHNTLYWYLQNLGQGPELLIRYENEEAVDDSQLPKDRFSAERLKGVDSTLKIQPAELGDSAVYLCASSSRTGTWTDTQYFGPGTRLTVL.

The chain carries TRBV7-9 and TRBJ2-4; TRBD1 aligns across 8 bases. V shed 2 bases and J 0 bases; nucleotides not matched to a gene: 9. Germline lookup yields CDR1 SEHNR and CDR2 FQNEAQ (reference sequence). This CDR3 has 18 amino acids. The CDR3, as DNA: TGTGCCAGCAGCTTACAGGCAGGGGGCGGACTAGCCAAAAACATTCAGTACTTC. Protein: CASSLQAGGGLAKNIQYF.

The chain is built from TRBV29-1 and TRBJ2-5; 7 bases line up with TRBD2. Trimming cost V 6 bases and J 2 bases; bases outside gene matches: 12. From germline, CDR1 is SQVTM and CDR2 ANQGSEA. The CDR3 covers 15 residues. CDR3 bases: TGCAGCGTCACTACCCTGACTAGCTTACAAGAGACCCAGTACTTC. This encodes CSVTTLTSLQETQYF.

The genes are TRBV7-2 and TRBJ2-1; maybe TRBD2 (6 bases). V lost 3 bases, J lost 10 bases, and 10 bases lay in between. The CDR3 extends over 12 amino acids. Germline loops: CDR1 SGHTA, CDR2 FQGNSA. CDR3 sequence: CASSFWGEEQFF. CDR3 nucleotides: TGTGCCAGCAGCTTTTGGGGGGAGGAGCAGTTCTTC. Variable domain in full (rest from reference TRBV7-2 and TRBJ2-1): GAGVSQSPSNKVTEKGKDVELRCDPISGHTALYWYRQSLGQGLEFLIYFQGNSAPDKSGLPSDRFSAERTGGSVSTLTIQRTQQEDSAVYLCASSFWGEEQFFGPGTRLTVL.

The chain is built from TRBV27 and TRBJ1-2; no firm D call. This CDR3 is 12 amino acids long. The V and J ends lost 6 bases and 8 bases respectively, with 13 bases between them. The germline CDR1 and CDR2 sequences are MNHEY and SMNVEV (reference sequence). The CDR3 reads CASRGNRRGYTF. CDR3 sequence (DNA): TGTGCCAGCAGAGGCAACCGACGGGGCTACACCTTC.

The CDR3 here is CASRTSSSEAFF. The CDR3, as DNA: TGCGCCAGCAGGACGAGTAGTTCTGAAGCTTTCTTT. V usage is TRBV10-2 and J usage is TRBJ1-1, with no clear D. The CDR3 totals 12 residues. The germline CDR1 and CDR2 sequences are WSHSY and SAAADI. V dropped 6 bases and J dropped 6 bases, with 11 bases sitting between them.

This clonotype was counted between two and nine times. The rearrangement joins TRBV4-1 to TRBJ2-1; TRBD2 is a possible D gene (5 bases). V gave up 0 bases and J gave up 0 bases, with 9 bases separating them. Germline V gene sequence: CDR1 MGHRA, CDR2 YSYEKL. This CDR3 has 16 amino acids. CDR3 amino acids: CASSQDRTPSYNEQFF. In DNA, the CDR3 is TGCGCCAGCAGCCAAGATCGGACTCCCTCCTACAATGAGCAGTTCTTC.

This clonotype turned up a few times. The chain combines TRBV25-1 with TRBJ2-3; possible D gene TRBD1, 6 bases. The CDR3 totals 15 residues. Trimming left V 2 bases short and J 2 bases short, with 11 bases between. Germline CDR1 reads MGHDK; CDR2 reads SYGVNS. As DNA, the CDR3 is TGTGCCAGCAGTGAAACAGGGTGGTACACAGATACGCAGTATTTT. This encodes CASSETGWYTDTQYF.

This clonotype has a handful of counts. The genes are TRBV7-2 and TRBJ1-6, with D unresolved. Germline CDR1 is SGHTA and CDR2 is FQGNSA. This CDR3 has 12 residues. V lost 1 base and J 14 bases, leaving 9 bases between the germline ends. CDR3 in DNA: TGTGCCAGCAGCTTAGACGGCTCAGCCCTCCACTTT. Translating it yields CASSLDGSALHF.

This clonotype has only a few counts. The chain is built from TRBV6-1 and TRBJ1-2, with a weak D call TRBD1 (5 bases). Germline CDR1 and CDR2: MNHNS and SASEGT. Trimming shortened V by 3 bases and J by 5 bases, and 13 bases separated the two germline ends. The CDR3 loop spans 14 amino acids. CDR3 in DNA: TGTGCCAGCAGTGAGAGACGGGGGAGGTATGGCTACACCTTC. Protein: CASSERRGRYGYTF.